Included here is one T cell receptor (beta chain) sequence, with context. This clonotype turned up a few times. Its antigen is currently not known. Within one base of it there is no much larger clone, and no base qualities were kept. For repertoire sequencing, the TCR beta CDR3 regions were amplified from RNA transcripts. HTBI primers and the Qiagen OneStep RT-PCR kit were used in a first-round RT-PCR, which was followed by a second-round multiplex PCR, size selection and purification. Sequencing of the libraries was carried out on an Illumina HiSeq2000 in paired-end mode with 100 bp reads. On the study's bioinformatics: SOAPnuke was used to process the reads, throwing out any read that had adapters, had uncalled bases, had a mean Phred below 15, or lacked an exact constant-primer or identifier match. COPE v1.2.5 was used to merge high-quality paired reads. Each unique nucleotide sequence was treated as a clonotype, and MiTCR v1.1 was used to align the clonotypes to the IMGT TRB V, D and J references. Only V-J combinations with frequency above 0.0001 were analysed, covering 99.2% of repertoires. A TCR clonal expansion and chaos score per V-J combination was defined as the ratio of F50 clonal expansion to chaos observed in the TCRdist matrix. Welch's t-statistics and random forest were used to narrow the features down to around 13 V-J combinations, which were then fed into a naive Bayes classifier. Thyroid-blood repertoire similarity was quantified with the Morisita-Horn index. TCRdb's own reprocessing of the public reads used fastp at Q25 and MiXCR and kept productive beta chains. Every distinct CDR3 protein forms one entry, paired with its most common genes and DNA. TCRdb, not the original authors, processed these V and J calls. For this sample the table gives some 750,000 distinct CDR3 sequences, of which 40% were detected only once. In total, the top ten clones hold 44% of the sample.

This entry belongs to a study of Graves' ophthalmopathy and Graves' hyperthyroidism (dated by TCRdb to 2017 to 2018). A note on the overall study: Peripheral blood was collected before any treatment was given, at the time of initial diagnosis. To tell Graves' ophthalmopathy apart from Graves' hyperthyroidism, and to predict which patients would progress to ophthalmopathy, the study relied on TCR beta repertoire signatures. In total, approximately 130 blood samples were TCR-sequenced: fewer than 50 ophthalmopathy, some 80 hyperthyroidism and 17 hyperthyroidism-to-ophthalmopathy patients. To explore V-J signatures distinguishing ophthalmopathy from hyperthyroidism, a discovery set of some 100 patients (roughly 45 ophthalmopathy, 55 to 60 stable hyperthyroidism) was enrolled. An independent validation cohort comprised fewer than 20 hyperthyroidism patients and 15 to 17 patients who later progressed from hyperthyroidism to ophthalmopathy. In five to seven hyperthyroidism patients, the T-cell repertoire of thyroid tissue was compared with the T-cell repertoire of blood. Once sampling was done, hyperthyroidism patients were given methimazole at a starting dose of 30 mg daily, while ophthalmopathy patients were given high-dose intravenous methylprednisolone.

The ophthalmopathy patients had moderately to severely active disease, with a Clinical Activity Score of 3 or higher, a NOSPECS grade of 4 or higher, and a disease duration of less than 3 months. Patients with other autoimmune diseases, uncontrolled infections, pregnancy or lactation were excluded. Diagnosis relied on clinical symptoms, serum thyroxine, TRAb, thyroid ultrasound and orbital computed tomography. PBMCs were isolated from about 9 ml of fresh peripheral blood by Ficoll-Paque density gradient centrifugation. Total RNA was extracted with Trizol reagent and quality-checked on an Agilent 2100 Bioanalyzer. Between the V and J ends, shortened by 7 bases and 7 bases respectively, the junction contains 16 bases. The CDR3, cysteine through phenylalanine, is 13 amino acids long. The sequence is cut down to CDR3 DNA, 39 bases in frame from base 1. What the work shows at the level of the full study, not this receptor alone: No statistical method was used to predetermine the sample size, and group allocation was not hidden from the investigators. Among expanded thyroid clonotypes with frequency above 0.001, most also showed up in blood, which suggests that blood repertoires may reflect the thyroid immune response. In validation, the model predicted ophthalmopathy progression with about 70% sensitivity and 72.22% specificity; some twelve predicted patients were CT-confirmed with GO in a median of approximately 6.5 months. In cross-validation, the 13-signature model distinguished ophthalmopathy from stable hyperthyroidism with 85% to 90% sensitivity and around 81% specificity, and in the test set the corresponding values were around 78% and 73%.

This sequence uses TRBV12-3 or TRBV12-4 and TRBJ1-2; possibly the D gene is TRBD1, per 5 matching bases. Sequenced sample: peripheral blood. The receptor's source is an adult man with Graves' ophthalmopathy. CDR3 sequence: CASTRGGIGGYTF. The bases are TGTGCCAGCACCCGGGGGGGGATAGGTGGCTACACCTTC.